This T cell receptor (beta chain) derives from a study of T cells after yellow fever vaccination. Study-level points and caveats: Researchers cautioned that FACS-sorted repertoires could harbor abundant clonotypes contaminating from the bulk population. The study re-detected most primary-vaccination clones after the booster (under 97% CD4, almost 90% CD8). The CD4 and CD8 compartments had a small share of their clonotypes in common.

This clonotype appeared many times. As yet, its antigen is unknown. The 5'RACE template-switching step produced TCR cDNA and added a universal primer site and UMIs. TCRdb re-analysed the 5' RACE reads in MiXCR, keeping a single row per CDR3 protein. Of some 390,000 distinct CDR3 sequences in the sample, 6.2% are singletons; the top ten hold approximately 15%. This specimen consisted of PBMCs, obtained 5 days after the yellow fever booster vaccination. The TCR originated in a young man who received the YFV17D yellow fever vaccine.

CDR3 protein: CASSNGRGVGTEAFF. CDR3 DNA sequence: TGTGCCAGCAGTAACGGACGGGGTGTGGGCACTGAAGCTTTCTTT. The rearrangement uses TRBV27 and TRBJ1-1; D remains unclear. V lost 5 bases to trimming and J lost 4 bases, with 17 bases between them. Germline CDR1 MNHEY, CDR2 SMNVEV (reference sequence). This CDR3 contains 15 residues.